The clone carrying this T cell receptor beta chain turned up a few times. Time point here: newly diagnosed GD, antithyroid drugs for less than 3 months. From PBMCs, RNA was extracted and then used to make the TCR library. This record belongs to a study of regulatory T cells in long-lasting Graves disease. V shed 6 bases and J 0 bases; nucleotides not matched to a gene: 11. This CDR3 has 16 amino acids. Germline CDR1 reads SQVTM; CDR2 reads ANQGSEA. Construction of TCR beta libraries relied on iRepertoire HTBI primers and on Arm-PCR targeting CDR3 regions. TCRdb analysed the multiplex PCR reads with MiXCR anew, one entry per CDR3 protein. The table has 400,000 to 550,000 distinct CDR3 sequences, 14% to 15% seen once. This same sample was also part of a study on T cells in Graves' hyperthyroidism and ophthalmopathy.

This receptor was obtained from a woman in her thirties with Graves disease. The rearrangement uses TRBV29-1 and TRBJ1-2, with 9 bases identical to TRBD1. The specimen comprised peripheral blood mononuclear cells (PBMCs), sampled at new diagnosis, from a patient treated with antithyroid drugs. The CDR3 bases are TGCAGCGTACCCCGGGACAGGGAAATATCTAACTATGGCTACACCTTC. This encodes CSVPRDREISNYGYTF. The variable domain in full, completed from reference TRBV29-1 and TRBJ1-2, reads SAVISQKPSRDICQRGTSLTIQCQVDSQVTMMFWYRQQPGQSLTLIATANQGSEATYESGFVIDKFPISRPNLTFSTLTVSNMSPEDSSIYLCSVPRDREISNYGYTFGSGTRLTVV.